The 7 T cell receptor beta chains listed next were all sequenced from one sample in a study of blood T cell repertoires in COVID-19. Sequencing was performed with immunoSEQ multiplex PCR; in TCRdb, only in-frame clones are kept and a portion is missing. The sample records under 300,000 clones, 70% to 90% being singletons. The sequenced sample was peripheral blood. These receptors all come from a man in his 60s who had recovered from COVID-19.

The CDR3 DNA reads TGTGCCAGCAGCTTAGCGCGGGCAGGGGAAGGGGAAAAACTGTTTTTT. This gives the protein CASSLARAGEGEKLFF. The V and J genes are TRBV7-8 and TRBJ1-4; D might be TRBD1 (6 bases). V lost 0 bases and J lost 8, with 16 bases in between. The CDR3 is 16 amino acids. Germline values: CDR1 SGHVS, CDR2 FQNEAQ.

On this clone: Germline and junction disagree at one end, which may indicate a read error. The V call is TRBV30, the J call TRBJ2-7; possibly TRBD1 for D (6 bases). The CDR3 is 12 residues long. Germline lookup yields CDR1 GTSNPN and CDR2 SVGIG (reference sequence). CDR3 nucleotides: TGTGCCTGCCAACAGGGCTCCCACGAGCAGTACTTC. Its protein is CACQQGSHEQYF.

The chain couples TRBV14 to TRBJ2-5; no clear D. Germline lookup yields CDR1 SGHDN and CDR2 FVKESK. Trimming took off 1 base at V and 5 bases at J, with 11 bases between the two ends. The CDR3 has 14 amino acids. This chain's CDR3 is CASSQGAFKETQYF. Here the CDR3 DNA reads TGTGCCAGCAGCCAAGGGGCGTTTAAGGAGACCCAGTACTTC.

The CDR3 spells CASSTAGGLSYNEQFF. The DNA for the CDR3 is TGTGCCAGTAGTACCGCCGGGGGGCTCTCCTACAATGAGCAGTTCTTC. This chain links TRBV19 with TRBJ2-1, with a tentative D call TRBD2 (7 bases). The CDR3 length is 16 residues. CDR1 LNHDA and CDR2 SQIVND come from the germline V gene (reference sequence). The V gene lost 4 bases and the J gene lost 0 bases, with 13 bases spanning the gap.

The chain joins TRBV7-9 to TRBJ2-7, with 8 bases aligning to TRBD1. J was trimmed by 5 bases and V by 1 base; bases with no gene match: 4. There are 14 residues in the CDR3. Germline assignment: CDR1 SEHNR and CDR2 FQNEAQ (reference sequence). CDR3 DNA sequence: TGTGCCAGCAGCTTAGTACAGGGGGGACACGAGCAGTACTTC. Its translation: CASSLVQGGHEQYF.

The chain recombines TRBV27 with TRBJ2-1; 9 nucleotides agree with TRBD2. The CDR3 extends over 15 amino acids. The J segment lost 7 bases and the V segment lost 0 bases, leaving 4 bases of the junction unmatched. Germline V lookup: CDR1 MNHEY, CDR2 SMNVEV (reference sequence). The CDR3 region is CASSLSSGRGNEQFF. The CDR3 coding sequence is TGTGCCAGCAGTTTATCTAGCGGGAGAGGTAATGAGCAGTTCTTC.

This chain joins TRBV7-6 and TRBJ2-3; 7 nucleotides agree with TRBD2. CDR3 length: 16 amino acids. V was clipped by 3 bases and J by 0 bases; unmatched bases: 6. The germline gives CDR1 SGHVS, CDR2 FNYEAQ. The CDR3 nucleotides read TGTGCCAGCAGCTTGGGGGGGGGTTCCAGCACAGATACGCAGTATTTT. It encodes CASSLGGGSSTDTQYF. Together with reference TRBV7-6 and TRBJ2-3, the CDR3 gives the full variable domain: GAGVSQSPRYKVTKRGQDVALRCDPISGHVSLYWYRQALGQGPEFLTYFNYEAQQDKSGLPNDRFSAERPEGSISTLTIQRTEQRDSAMYRCASSLGGGSSTDTQYFGPGTRLTVL.